This TCR beta chain originates from a study of T cell responses to AZD1222 COVID-19 vaccine. Study conclusions and caveats: Regions left unmutated in variants are reportedly the target of nearly half of spike-specific TCRs. Clonal diversity may have been underestimated in mostly white British donors.

CDR3 length: 18 residues. Germline trimming cut 6 bases from V and 0 bases from J; bases unmatched to any gene: 12. Germline CDR1 MNHEY, CDR2 SMNVEV (reference sequence). For this clone: The antigen is unknown.

Profiled with immunoSEQ multiplex PCR; TCRdb holds only in-frame clones, not every one. This sample yields 150,000 or so clones, of which approximately 90% are seen a single time; roughly 5% belongs to the top ten. The TCR was taken from an adult in good health. The source was peripheral blood, collected on day 0 of AZD1222 vaccination. This chain joins TRBV27 and TRBJ1-5; TRBD1 aligns across 9 bases. The CDR3 DNA reads TGTGCCAGCAGATCCGGGACAGGGAGTTTGGATAGCAATCAGCCCCAGCATTTT. Residues: CASRSGTGSLDSNQPQHF.